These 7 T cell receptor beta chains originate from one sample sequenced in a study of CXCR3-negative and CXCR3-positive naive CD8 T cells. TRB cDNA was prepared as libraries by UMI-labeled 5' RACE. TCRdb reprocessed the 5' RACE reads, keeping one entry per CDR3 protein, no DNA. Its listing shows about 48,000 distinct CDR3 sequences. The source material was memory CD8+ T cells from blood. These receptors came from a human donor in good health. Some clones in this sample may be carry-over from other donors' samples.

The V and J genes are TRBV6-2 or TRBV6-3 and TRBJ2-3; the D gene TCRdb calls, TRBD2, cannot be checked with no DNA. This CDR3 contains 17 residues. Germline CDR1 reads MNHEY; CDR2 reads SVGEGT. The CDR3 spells CASSYFSSEGRTDTQYF.

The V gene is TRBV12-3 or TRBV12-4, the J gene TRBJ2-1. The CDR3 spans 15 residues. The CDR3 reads CASSFHGSSYNEQFF.

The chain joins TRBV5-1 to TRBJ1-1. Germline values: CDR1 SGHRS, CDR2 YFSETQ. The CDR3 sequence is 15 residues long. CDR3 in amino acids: CASSLGSQPNTEAFF.

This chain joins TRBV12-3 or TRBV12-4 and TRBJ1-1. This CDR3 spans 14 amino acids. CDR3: CASSFAGTTAEAFF.

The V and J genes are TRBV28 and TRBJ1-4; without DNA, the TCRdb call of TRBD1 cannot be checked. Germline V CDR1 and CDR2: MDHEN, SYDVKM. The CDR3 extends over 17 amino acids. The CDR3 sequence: CASSGQVGTPPVEKLFF.

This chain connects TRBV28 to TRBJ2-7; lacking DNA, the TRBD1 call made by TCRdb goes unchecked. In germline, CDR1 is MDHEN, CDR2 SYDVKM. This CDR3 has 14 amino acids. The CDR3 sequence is CASTLGGNPYEQYF.

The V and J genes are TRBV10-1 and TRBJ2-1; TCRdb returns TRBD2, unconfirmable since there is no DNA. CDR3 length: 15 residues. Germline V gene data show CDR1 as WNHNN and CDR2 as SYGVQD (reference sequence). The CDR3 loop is CASSEAGGIYNEQFF.